A single sample gave rise to the 14 T cell receptor beta chains below, sequenced in a study of chemoradiotherapy in HPV16-positive cancers. Using immunoSEQ multiplex PCR, the repertoire was profiled, and TCRdb retains in-frame clones only, with some absent. The sample has about 780 clones; roughly nine tenths are singletons. Specimen: tumor tissue, collected from a patient who underwent chemoradiotherapy. Every receptor here comes from a human donor with HPV-associated anogenital cancer.

The rearrangement links TRBV11-3 to TRBJ2-5; tentatively, D is TRBD1 or TRBD2 (5 bases each). The CDR3 consists of 15 residues. V was trimmed by 3 bases and J by 4 bases, leaving 15 bases between them. Germline CDR1 reads SGHNT; CDR2 reads YENEEA. CDR3 in DNA: TGTGCCAGCAGCTTCGGGGACCCAGAAAGAGAGACCCAGTACTTC. The encoded protein is CASSFGDPERETQYF.

This chain links TRBV7-2 with TRBJ1-2; D call uncertain. This CDR3 region has 16 residues. The ends were cut back, 1 base at V and 7 bases at J, with 19 bases in the middle. Germline V gene sequence: CDR1 SGHTA, CDR2 FQGNSA. This CDR3 is CASSLGTRRSSRGYTF. Here the CDR3 DNA reads TGTGCCAGCAGCTTAGGGACCCGTAGGTCGTCCCGTGGCTACACCTTC.

This clone was recorded once. This chain uses TRBV30 with TRBJ2-1; 8 bases align to TRBD2. Germline V gene sequence: CDR1 GTSNPN, CDR2 SVGIG (reference sequence). The V segment lost 1 base and the J segment 8 bases; nucleotides outside the gene matches: 10. CDR3 size: 15 residues. The CDR3 DNA follows: TGTGCCTGGAGTGGGGCAGCGGGAGTAGGATATGAGCAGTTCTTC. Protein product: CAWSGAAGVGYEQFF.

The gene calls are TRBV29-1 and TRBJ1-2, with no clear D. Germline CDR1 SQVTM, CDR2 ANQGSEA. Trimming pared 1 base from V and 6 bases from J, leaving 12 bases between. The CDR3 contains 13 residues. CDR3 DNA: TGCAGCGTTGAAGGGCTGGCCTCAGATGGCTACACCTTC. Its protein product is CSVEGLASDGYTF.

The chain has TRBV5-4 and TRBJ2-2; the match to TRBD2 covers 9 bases. Looked up from germline, CDR1 is SGHNT and CDR2 is YYREEE (reference sequence). J gave up 8 bases and V 4 bases, and 15 bases lay outside the gene matches. This CDR3 spans 17 amino acids. CDR3 in amino acids: CASSPPGASGVGGELFF. The CDR3 bases are TGTGCCAGCAGCCCCCCTGGGGCTAGCGGGGTCGGAGGGGAGCTGTTTTTT.

The chain couples TRBV7-3 to TRBJ2-3, with D perhaps TRBD2 (5 bases). CDR1 and CDR2 from the germline V gene are SGHTA and FQGTGA. The CDR3 length is 13 residues. Between the trimmed V and J ends, which lost 1 base and 8 bases, there was a span of 10 bases. CDR3 sequence reads: CASSLKRAGTQYF. In nucleotides, the CDR3 is TGTGCCAGCAGCTTAAAAAGGGCGGGTACGCAGTATTTT.

The gene calls are TRBV6-4 and TRBJ2-2; 7 positions match TRBD2. Germline assignment: CDR1 MRHNA and CDR2 SNTAGT. Trimming at V came to 3 bases and at J to 3 bases, leaving 4 bases not matched to a gene. This CDR3 has 15 residues. The CDR3 sequence is CASSEASGYTGELFF. Here the CDR3 DNA reads TGTGCCAGCAGTGAGGCTAGCGGATACACCGGGGAGCTGTTTTTT.

V gene TRBV6-1 combines with J gene TRBJ2-1, with TRBD2 matching over 8 bases. The J segment lost 9 bases and the V segment lost 4 bases, leaving 5 bases of the junction unmatched. Germline V gene data show CDR1 as MNHNS and CDR2 as SASEGT. The CDR3 has 13 residues. CDR3: CASSVAGGAEQFF. CDR3 DNA: TGTGCCAGCAGTGTGGCGGGGGGAGCTGAGCAGTTCTTC.

The chain joins TRBV20-1 to TRBJ2-3; weak D call: TRBD1 (6 bases). This CDR3 has 11 residues. Between the trimmed V and J ends, which lost 4 bases and 7 bases, there was a span of 9 bases. Per the germline V gene, CDR1 is DFQATT and CDR2 is SNEGSKA (reference sequence). The CDR3 is CSANTGNTQYF. The CDR3 DNA reads as TGCAGTGCTAACACAGGGAATACGCAGTATTTT.

DNA of the CDR3: TGTGCCAGCAGCCCCCAGGGAGGGAGAGAGACCCAGTACTTC. Its protein product is CASSPQGGRETQYF. The chain uses TRBV7-6 and TRBJ2-5; 7 nucleotides agree with TRBD2. The germline V gene encodes CDR1 SGHVS and CDR2 FNYEAQ. The V gene end was trimmed by 5 bases and the J gene end by 4 bases; junction bases not matched to a gene: 7. The CDR3 runs 14 residues.

The chain has TRBV7-2 and TRBJ2-5, with 9 bases that match TRBD2. The V segment lost 8 bases and the J segment 1 base; nucleotides outside the gene matches: 17. CDR3 length: 18 residues. Looked up from germline, CDR1 is SGHTA and CDR2 is FQGNSA. CDR3: CASSPQAAGGPFQETQYF. The DNA of the CDR3 is TGTGCCAGCTCCCCTCAGGCGGCGGGAGGGCCCTTCCAAGAGACCCAGTACTTC. Filled out from reference TRBV7-2 and TRBJ2-5, the complete variable domain reads GAGVSQSPSNKVTEKGKDVELRCDPISGHTALYWYRQSLGQGLEFLIYFQGNSAPDKSGLPSDRFSAERTGGSVSTLTIQRTQQEDSAVYLCASSPQAAGGPFQETQYFGPGTRLLVL.

This clone was detected only once. V is TRBV27 and J is TRBJ2-1; 10 bases agree with TRBD2. The CDR3 loop spans 13 amino acids. Germline values: CDR1 MNHEY, CDR2 SMNVEV (reference sequence). J lost 8 bases, V lost 7 bases, and 5 bases had no gene match. As DNA, the CDR3 is TGTGCCAGCACCCCTAGCGGGAGCGATGAGCAGTTCTTC. It yields the protein CASTPSGSDEQFF.

This clone appeared once. V is TRBV30 and J is TRBJ1-1, with D uncertain. The CDR3 is made up of 14 amino acids. V dropped 3 bases and J dropped 2 bases, with 13 bases sitting between them. Germline-derived CDR1 and CDR2 are GTSNPN and SVGIG (reference sequence). The CDR3 here is CAWSFMADNTEAFF. The CDR3 coding sequence is TGTGCCTGGAGCTTCATGGCGGACAACACTGAAGCTTTCTTT.

This chain links TRBV7-9 with TRBJ1-3; unclear D gene. V lost 5 bases and J lost 1, with 9 bases in between. This CDR3 comprises 14 residues. The germline gives CDR1 SEHNR, CDR2 FQNEAQ (reference sequence). The CDR3 spells CASSRLQSGNTIYF. DNA for the CDR3: TGTGCCAGCAGCCGCCTCCAATCTGGAAACACCATATATTTT. Full variable domain (outside the CDR3, taken from reference TRBV7-9 and TRBJ1-3): DTGVSQNPRHKITKRGQNVTFRCDPISEHNRLYWYRQTLGQGPEFLTYFQNEAQLEKSRLLSDRFSAERPKGSFSTLEIQRTEQGDSAMYLCASSRLQSGNTIYFGEGSWLTVV.